This T cell receptor (beta chain) was obtained from a study of cytotoxic CD8 clonotypes in ibrutinib-treated CLL. Here immunoSEQ multiplex PCR was the method, and the copy in TCRdb shows in-frame clones only, minus some. Among 330,000 or so clones listed, 60% to 80% were seen once. The receptor was isolated from a human donor with chronic lymphocytic leukemia. Sample: PBMCs, taken after 36 months of ibrutinib treatment.

The CDR3 reads CASSVDGNSYEQYF. The CDR3 region has the DNA TGTGCCAGCTCAGTCGACGGCAACTCCTACGAGCAGTACTTC. This chain links TRBV18 with TRBJ2-7; D not certain. V was clipped by 5 bases and J by 0 bases, with 11 bases between them. The CDR3 runs to 14 residues. The germline V gene encodes CDR1 KGHSH and CDR2 LQKENI.